A selection of T cell receptor beta chains follows, all from one sample in a study of T-cell reconstitution after alpha-beta-depleted transplantation in children. TCRdb called the PCR reads again in MiXCR, with one record for every CDR3 protein. The repertoire includes hundreds of thousands of distinct CDR3 sequences, approximately 16% of them detected once, and 1.1% sits in the top ten. The sample consisted of PBMCs from the stem cell graft donor, taken from the stem cell graft. These receptor sequences come from a human donor who donated a stem cell graft to a child with acute myeloid leukemia. Both conserved end residues are part of each CDR3. D genes are given only for firm matches. The listing skips clone size in some rows; elsewhere it reads once, few, many or a size class.

abundance | j_gene | d_gene | v_gene | CDR3nt | CDR3aa
few | TRBJ1-2 | - | TRBV15 | TGTGCCACCAGCAGAGATTTAGGGAGGTCGAACTATGGCTACACCTTC | CATSRDLGRSNYGYTF
- | TRBJ2-3 | - | TRBV7-7 | TGTGCCAGCAGCTTAGGGCGGACACCCACAGATACGCAGTATTTT | CASSLGRTPTDTQYF
- | TRBJ2-7 | - | TRBV6-2/TRBV6-3 | TGTGCCAGCAGTTACACCTACGAGCAGTACTTC | CASSYTYEQYF
- | TRBJ1-6 | - | TRBV12-3/TRBV12-4 | TGTGCCAGCAGGTCAACAGGGCTATGGGCTAATTCACCCCTCCACTTT | CASRSTGLWANSPLHF
many | TRBJ1-2 | - | TRBV29-1 | TGCAGCCTTGGCCCCGACGGTTCTAACTATGGCTACACCTTC | CSLGPDGSNYGYTF
- | TRBJ2-1 | TRBD1 | TRBV2 | TGTGCCAGCACCGAGGGACAGGGGGCCTACAATGAGCAGTTCTTC | CASTEGQGAYNEQFF
- | TRBJ2-1 | TRBD2 | TRBV20-1 | TGCAGTGCCACTTTGACTAGCGGGGGCCCAGGGGCCGGAAGCTCCTACAATGAGCAGTTCTTC | CSATLTSGGPGAGSSYNEQFF
- | TRBJ2-5 | - | TRBV7-9 | TGTGCCAGCAGCCGCCTTAGCCAAGAGACCCAGTACTTC | CASSRLSQETQYF
few | TRBJ2-1 | - | TRBV24-1 | TGTGCCACTGGGGGGCGGGAAAGCTCCTACAATGAGCAGTTCTTC | CATGGRESSYNEQFF
few | TRBJ2-3 | - | TRBV4-2 | TGTGCCAGCAGCCAAGGCCGGGACTCTAATACGCAGTATTTT | CASSQGRDSNTQYF
- | TRBJ1-1 | TRBD1 | TRBV11-1 | TGTGCCAGCATCACACTTGGGGCCCTCGGACAGGGGGACACTGAAGCTTTCTTT | CASITLGALGQGDTEAFF
- | TRBJ2-4 | - | TRBV15 | TGTGCCACCAGCAGAGATCAGGGGACATTTAAAAACATTCAGTACTTC | CATSRDQGTFKNIQYF
many | TRBJ2-3 | TRBD1 | TRBV6-5 | TGTGCCAGCAGTTTTCTAGAACCGGGACAGGGGTTGCCAGATACGCAGTATTTT | CASSFLEPGQGLPDTQYF
few | TRBJ2-3 | - | TRBV7-3 | TGTGCCAGCAGCTTAAAGTCGGGCTACTCCTTCATTTATACGCAGTATTTT | CASSLKSGYSFIYTQYF
many | TRBJ2-7 | - | TRBV29-1 | TGCAGCGGGGGGACTTCGACCTACGAGCAGTACTTC | CSGGTSTYEQYF
many | TRBJ2-3 | TRBD1 | TRBV20-1 | TGCAGTGCTAGAGACTATGGGCGACAGGGGGCGGGGGATACGCAGTATTTT | CSARDYGRQGAGDTQYF
few | TRBJ2-3 | - | TRBV12-3/TRBV12-4 | TGTGCCAGCAGCCCGGGGTTAGCCCCCCCCACAGATACGCAGTATTTT | CASSPGLAPPTDTQYF
many | TRBJ2-3 | TRBD2 | TRBV7-2 | TGTGCCAGCAGATCAGGGGCGGGGGGGTATAGGGATACGCAGTATTTT | CASRSGAGGYRDTQYF
- | TRBJ1-1 | - | TRBV7-8 | TGTGCCAGCAGCGGCTTAGGCGCGGCCACTGAAGCTTTCTTT | CASSGLGAATEAFF
- | TRBJ1-2 | - | TRBV4-3 | TGCGCCAGCAGCCAAGATCTGGACGGTATCTATGGCTACACCTTC | CASSQDLDGIYGYTF
- | TRBJ1-6 | - | TRBV12-3/TRBV12-4 | TGTGCCAGCAGCTCCCTCCCTCGAAAGCACCCCCTCCACTTT | CASSSLPRKHPLHF
many | TRBJ1-1 | TRBD1 | TRBV20-1 | TGCAGTGCTAGACCCCGGGACAGGAGAGTGAACACTGAAGCTTTCTTT | CSARPRDRRVNTEAFF
many | TRBJ1-6 | - | TRBV6-5 | TGTGCCAGCAGTTATTCCCTCACAGGGTCAAATTCACCCCTCCACTTT | CASSYSLTGSNSPLHF
- | TRBJ1-4 | - | TRBV29-1 | TGCAGCGTTGCTGAAACTAATGAAAAACTGTTTTTT | CSVAETNEKLFF
many | TRBJ2-2 | - | TRBV7-9 | TGTGCCAGCAGCTTAGATGCCCCCGGGGAGCTGTTTTTT | CASSLDAPGELFF
- | TRBJ2-7 | - | TRBV30 | TGTGCCTGGAGTGGAGTCTACGAGCAGTACTTC | CAWSGVYEQYF
many | TRBJ2-3 | - | TRBV29-1 | TGCAGCCTCCGGGGGAAGGGGGCTCATGTAGATACGCAGTATTTT | CSLRGKGAHVDTQYF
- | TRBJ2-1 | - | TRBV20-1 | TGCAGTGCTAGAGATCCGGTCGCGGGTTTTTACAATGAGCAGTTCTTC | CSARDPVAGFYNEQFF
- | TRBJ1-2 | TRBD1 | TRBV7-9 | TGTGCCAGCAGGGAGACAGGGGGCGGCGGCTACACCTTC | CASRETGGGGYTF
- | TRBJ2-1 | - | TRBV13 | TGTGCCAGCAGCTTAAGCAACGATAACCAATACTCCTACAATGAGCAGTTCTTC | CASSLSNDNQYSYNEQFF
few | TRBJ2-5 | - | TRBV5-1 | TGCGCCAGCAGCCCGACAGAAGAGACCCAGTACTTC | CASSPTEETQYF
- | TRBJ2-5 | - | TRBV11-2 | TGTGCCAGCAGTCGGGTCGGATCGCTGGAGACCCAGTACTTC | CASSRVGSLETQYF
- | TRBJ1-2 | - | TRBV7-2 | TGTGCCAGCAGCTGGAGCAAAGACAAGTTAGGATCTGGCTACACCTTC | CASSWSKDKLGSGYTF
few | TRBJ2-1 | - | TRBV7-8 | TGTGCCAGCAGCTCTAGACTGGGCCATGAGCAGTTCTTC | CASSSRLGHEQFF
- | TRBJ2-3 | TRBD2 | TRBV7-2 | TGTGCCAGCAGCTTGAGCGGGGAGGGCACAGATACGCAGTATTTT | CASSLSGEGTDTQYF
few | TRBJ2-2 | TRBD1 | TRBV5-1 | TGCGCCAGCAGCCGTCTGGGACAGACGAACACCGGGGAGCTGTTTTTT | CASSRLGQTNTGELFF
many | TRBJ2-5 | TRBD1 | TRBV29-1 | TGCAGCGTTGAAGGAGGGACAGGATGGGAGACCCAGTACTTC | CSVEGGTGWETQYF
few | TRBJ2-3 | TRBD2 | TRBV20-1 | TGCAGTGCTAGAGCCCTACTACGGGGGGTCGGGACAGATACGCAGTATTTT | CSARALLRGVGTDTQYF
many | TRBJ1-2 | - | TRBV20-1 | TGCAGTGCTAGGAGAATCGGGCAAAACTATGGCTACACCTTC | CSARRIGQNYGYTF
once | TRBJ2-3 | TRBD1 | TRBV5-5 | TGTGCCAGCAGCTTTCAAAGTCAGGGGGTTTTCACAGATACGCAGTATTTT | CASSFQSQGVFTDTQYF
many | TRBJ2-5 | - | TRBV4-1 | TGCGCCAGCAGCCAAGCAGAAGTCCGAGAGACCCAGTACTTC | CASSQAEVRETQYF
- | TRBJ2-2 | TRBD2 | TRBV11-2 | TGTGCCAGCAGCCGTCCGCCAACTAGCGGGGACACCGGGGAGCTGTTTTTT | CASSRPPTSGDTGELFF
- | TRBJ1-2 | - | TRBV12-3/TRBV12-4 | TGTGCCAGCAGCCCGGACATTTCAAGGGCCCTAAACTATGGCTACACCTTC | CASSPDISRALNYGYTF
- | TRBJ2-3 | TRBD2 | TRBV11-2 | TGTGCCAGCAGCCTCCCCCCGACTAGCTGGGCGCGCACAGATACGCAGTATTTT | CASSLPPTSWARTDTQYF
many | TRBJ2-1 | TRBD1 | TRBV29-1 | TGCAGCGTCCGGGACAGTCACTACAATGAGCAGTTCTTC | CSVRDSHYNEQFF
many | TRBJ1-2 | - | TRBV20-1 | TGCAGTGCAAAAGGCCGGGGGGCAGGTGGCTACACCTTC | CSAKGRGAGGYTF
many | TRBJ1-2 | - | TRBV30 | TGTGCCTGGAGTGCGTTGACCCGTCAAGGGGCCTACACCTTC | CAWSALTRQGAYTF
- | TRBJ1-1 | - | TRBV27 | TGTGCCAGCAGTTTATCTAGCCCACCGGGGACTGAAGCTTTCTTT | CASSLSSPPGTEAFF
- | TRBJ2-3 | - | TRBV6-1 | TGTGCCAGCAGTCCCGGGGGTTCTAGCACAGATACGCAGTATTTT | CASSPGGSSTDTQYF
many | TRBJ1-1 | - | TRBV6-1 | TGTGCCAGCACCCTTGGGCCCATGAGCAAGGGGAACACTGAAGCTTTCTTT | CASTLGPMSKGNTEAFF
- | TRBJ2-2 | - | TRBV20-1 | TGCAGTGCTCGACGGACAGACCTTCGAGGGGCCGGGGAGCTGTTTTTT | CSARRTDLRGAGELFF